This T cell receptor (beta chain) is from a study of CD4 T cells in relation to SARS-CoV-2 and coronaviruses. The data were produced by immunoSEQ multiplex PCR, yet TCRdb's version contains in-frame clones alone and is incomplete. The sample holds 16,000 or so clones; around 77% are singletons and the top ten take around 9.1%. The unexposed donors gave CD4+ T cells in 2011-2018, prior to COVID-19. The cells were cultured for roughly 11 days before CD4+ T cells were isolated. In germline, CDR1 is SGHNT, CDR2 YENEEA. The CDR3 extends over 15 amino acids. Trimming took 4 bases from V and 8 from J; bases not matched to a gene: 8. A note on this clone: Its antigen is undetermined.

The sample consisted of CD4+ T cells from PBMCs, cultured in vitro. The receptor's source is a human donor in good health. The chain has TRBV11-3 and TRBJ2-1, with TRBD2 matching over 10 bases. CDR3 region: CASSSRQREGDEQFF. The CDR3 coding sequence is TGTGCCAGCAGCTCCCGACAGCGGGAGGGGGATGAGCAGTTCTTC.